A selection of T cell receptor beta chains follows, all from one sample in a study of blood T cell repertoires in COVID-19. The method was immunoSEQ multiplex PCR; TCRdb's version includes in-frame clones alone and lacks a portion of them. This sample carries 97,000 or so clones, approximately 80% of them seen once, and the ten largest clones take around 4%. Input material: peripheral blood. Receptors were obtained from a human donor in a cohort sampled during active COVID-19. The CDR3 runs from the conserved cysteine through the conserved F or W. A D gene is named only where the DNA matches it firmly. Some rows mark clone size as missing; the rest say once, few, many or name a class of expanded clone.

>-|TRBJ2-2|-|TRBV3-1/TRBV3-2
CASSQGTLSPARELFF
TGTGCCAGCAGCCAAGGGACACTCAGCCCCGCCCGGGAGCTGTTTTTT
>-|TRBJ2-3|once|TRBV6-6
CASSYVQGHTDTQYF
TGTGCCAGCAGTTACGTCCAGGGCCACACAGATACGCAGTATTTT
>-|TRBJ2-7|once|TRBV20-1
CSASSGYITSEQYF
TGCAGTGCTAGTTCAGGGTATATTACGTCCGAGCAGTACTTC
>TRBD2|TRBJ2-1|-|TRBV27
CASSLPLAGGDNEQFF
TGTGCCAGCAGTTTACCCCTAGCGGGGGGGGACAATGAGCAGTTCTTC
>-|TRBJ1-1|-|TRBV19
CASSIDHRGTEAFF
TGTGCCAGTAGTATAGATCATAGGGGAACTGAAGCTTTCTTT
>-|TRBJ2-3|once|TRBV15
CATSRAAGSTDTQYF
TGTGCCACCAGCAGAGCGGCAGGGAGCACAGATACGCAGTATTTT
>-|TRBJ2-7|-|TRBV3-1/TRBV3-2
CASSHPGGGLSYEQYF
TGTGCCAGCAGCCATCCCGGTGGAGGGCTCTCCTACGAGCAGTACTTC
>TRBD1|TRBJ2-7|-|TRBV5-1
CASNLGQGAYEQYF
TGCGCCAGCAACTTAGGACAGGGGGCGTACGAGCAGTACTTC
>TRBD1|TRBJ2-3|-|TRBV6-5
CASPTTTGFTDTQYF
TGTGCCAGCCCAACCACGACAGGGTTCACAGATACGCAGTATTTT
>-|TRBJ2-1|-|TRBV18
CASSPNLRNEQFF
TGTGCCAGCTCACCGAACCTACGCAATGAGCAGTTCTTC
>-|TRBJ2-6|-|TRBV7-2
CASSNNPGDGANVLTF
TGTGCCAGCAGCAACAACCCAGGGGACGGGGCCAACGTCCTGACTTTC
>TRBD2|TRBJ2-7|-|TRBV2
CASRETSEDYEQYF
TGTGCCAGCAGAGAAACTAGCGAGGATTACGAGCAGTACTTC
>TRBD1|TRBJ2-1|-|TRBV6-2/TRBV6-3
CASSYGTGGVYNEQFF
TGTGCCAGCAGTTACGGGACAGGGGGAGTTTACAATGAGCAGTTCTTC
>TRBD1|TRBJ1-6|-|TRBV5-1
CASSLTGTGNSPLHF
TGCGCCAGCAGCTTGACCGGGACAGGGAACTCACCCCTCCACTTT
>-|TRBJ1-1|-|TRBV3-1/TRBV3-2
CASSPVQGNTEAFF
TGTGCCAGCAGCCCTGTACAGGGGAACACTGAAGCTTTCTTT
>-|TRBJ2-1|once|TRBV25-1
CASSWSSSYNEQFF
TGTGCCAGCAGTTGGTCTAGCTCCTACAATGAGCAGTTCTTC
>-|TRBJ2-3|-|TRBV5-1
CASSLGSGTDTQYF
TGCGCCAGCAGCCTAGGTTCGGGGACAGATACGCAGTATTTT